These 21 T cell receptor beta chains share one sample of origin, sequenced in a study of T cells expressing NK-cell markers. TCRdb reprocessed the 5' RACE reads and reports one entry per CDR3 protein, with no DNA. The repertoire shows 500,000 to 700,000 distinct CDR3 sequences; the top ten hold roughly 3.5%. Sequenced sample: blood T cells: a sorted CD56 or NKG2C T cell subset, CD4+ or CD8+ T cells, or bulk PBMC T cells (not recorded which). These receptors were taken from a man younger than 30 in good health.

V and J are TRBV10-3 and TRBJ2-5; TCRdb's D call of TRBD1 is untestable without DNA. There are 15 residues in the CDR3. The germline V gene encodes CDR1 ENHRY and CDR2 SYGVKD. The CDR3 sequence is CAISDGTRNAETQYF.

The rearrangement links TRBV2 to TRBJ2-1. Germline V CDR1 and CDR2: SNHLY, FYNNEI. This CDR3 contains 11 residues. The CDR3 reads CASSARLEQFF. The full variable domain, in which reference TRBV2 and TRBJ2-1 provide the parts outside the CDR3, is EPEVTQTPSHQVTQMGQEVILRCVPISNHLYFYWYRQILGQKVEFLVSFYNNEISEKSEIFDDQFSVERPDGSNFTLKIRSTKLEDSAMYFCASSARLEQFFGPGTRLTVL.

This chain's CDR3 is CASSLAGGAEQYF. The genes are TRBV2 and TRBJ2-7; TCRdb indicates TRBD1, and absent DNA this call remains unverified. The germline gives CDR1 SNHLY, CDR2 FYNNEI. The CDR3 is made up of 13 amino acids. The whole variable domain, remainder taken from reference TRBV2 and TRBJ2-7, is EPEVTQTPSHQVTQMGQEVILRCVPISNHLYFYWYRQILGQKVEFLVSFYNNEISEKSEIFDDQFSVERPDGSNFTLKIRSTKLEDSAMYFCASSLAGGAEQYFGPGTRLTVT.

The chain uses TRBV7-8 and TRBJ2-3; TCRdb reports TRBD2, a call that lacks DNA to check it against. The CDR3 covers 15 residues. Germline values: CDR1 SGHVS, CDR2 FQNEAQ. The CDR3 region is CASSPTSGRSNTQYF.

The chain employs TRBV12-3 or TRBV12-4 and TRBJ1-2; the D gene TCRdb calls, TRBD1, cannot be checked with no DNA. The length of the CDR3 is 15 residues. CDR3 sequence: CASSFTGGRDYGYTF.

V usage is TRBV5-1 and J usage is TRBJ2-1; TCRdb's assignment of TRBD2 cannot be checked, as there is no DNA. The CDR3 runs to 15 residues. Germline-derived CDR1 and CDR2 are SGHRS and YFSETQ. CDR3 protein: CASSPGTQTYNEQFF.

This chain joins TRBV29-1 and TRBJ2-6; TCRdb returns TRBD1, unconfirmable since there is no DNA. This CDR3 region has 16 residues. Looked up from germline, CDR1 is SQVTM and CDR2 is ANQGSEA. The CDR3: CSVKEGARSGANVLTF.

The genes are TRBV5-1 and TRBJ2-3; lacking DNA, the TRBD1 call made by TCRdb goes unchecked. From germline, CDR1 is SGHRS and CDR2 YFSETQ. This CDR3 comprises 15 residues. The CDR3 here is CASSLEGQGRDTQYF.

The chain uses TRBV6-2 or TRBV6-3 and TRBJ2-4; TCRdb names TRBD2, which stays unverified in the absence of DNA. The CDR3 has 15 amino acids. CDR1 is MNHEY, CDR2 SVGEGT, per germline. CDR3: CASSRSSGSKNIQYF.

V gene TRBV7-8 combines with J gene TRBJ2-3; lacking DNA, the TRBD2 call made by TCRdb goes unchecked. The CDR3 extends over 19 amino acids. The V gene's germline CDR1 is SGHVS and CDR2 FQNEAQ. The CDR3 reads CASSLAGTSGDVGRVTQYF.

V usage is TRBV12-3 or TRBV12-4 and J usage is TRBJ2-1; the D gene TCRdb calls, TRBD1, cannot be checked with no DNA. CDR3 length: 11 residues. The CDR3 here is CASREGTEQFF.

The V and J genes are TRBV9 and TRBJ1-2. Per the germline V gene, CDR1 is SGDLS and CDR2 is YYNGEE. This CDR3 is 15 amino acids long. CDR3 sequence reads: CASSVASTEIYGYTF.

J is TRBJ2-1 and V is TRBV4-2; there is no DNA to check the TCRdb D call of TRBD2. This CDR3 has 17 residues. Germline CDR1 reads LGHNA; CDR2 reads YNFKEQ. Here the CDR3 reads CASSPFDSSGSSNEQFF.

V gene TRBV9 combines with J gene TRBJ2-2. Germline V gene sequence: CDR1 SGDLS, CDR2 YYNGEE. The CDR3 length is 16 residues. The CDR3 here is CASSVVAQTNTGELFF.

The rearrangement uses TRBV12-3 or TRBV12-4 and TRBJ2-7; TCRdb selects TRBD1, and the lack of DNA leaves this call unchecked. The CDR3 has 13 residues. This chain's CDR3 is CASSYRGLREQYF.

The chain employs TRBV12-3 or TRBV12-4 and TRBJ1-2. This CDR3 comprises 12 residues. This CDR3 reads CASSRFFYGYTF.

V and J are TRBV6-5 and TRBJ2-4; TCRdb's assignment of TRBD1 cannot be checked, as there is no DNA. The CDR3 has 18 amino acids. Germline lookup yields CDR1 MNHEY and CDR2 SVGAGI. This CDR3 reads CASSSRSTGNLAKNIQYF.

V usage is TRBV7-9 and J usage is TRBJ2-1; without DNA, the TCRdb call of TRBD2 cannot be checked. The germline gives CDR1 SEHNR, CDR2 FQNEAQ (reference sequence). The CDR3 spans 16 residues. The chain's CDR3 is CASSLGVASGLGEQFF.

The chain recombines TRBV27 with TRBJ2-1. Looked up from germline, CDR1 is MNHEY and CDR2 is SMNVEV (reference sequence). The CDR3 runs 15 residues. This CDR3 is CASSLSGGFYNEQFF.

This CDR3 reads CASSQDRASLGEQFF. The genes are TRBV4-3 and TRBJ2-1; TCRdb indicates TRBD2, and absent DNA this call remains unverified. The CDR3 sequence is 15 residues long. From germline, CDR1 is LGHNA and CDR2 YSLEER.

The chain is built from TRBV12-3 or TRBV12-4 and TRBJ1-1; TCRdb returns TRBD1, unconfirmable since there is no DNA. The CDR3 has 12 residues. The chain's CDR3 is CASSLSPGGAFF.